These 18 T cell receptor beta chains came from one sample sequenced in a study of blood T cell repertoires in COVID-19. Sequencing was performed with immunoSEQ multiplex PCR; in TCRdb, only in-frame clones are kept and a portion is missing. The table shows 170,000 or so clones, with approximately 88% occurring only once. The sample taken for sequencing was PBMCs or T cells enriched from blood (not recorded which). The receptors shown here come from a woman aged 18-35 years who had recovered from COVID-19.

The rearrangement uses TRBV3-1 (or the pseudogene TRBV3-2) and TRBJ2-7; 9 nucleotides match TRBD1. The junction had 9 bases not matched to a gene; V was cut back by 4 bases and J by 8 bases. Germline V gene lookup returns CDR1 LGHDT and CDR2 YNNKEL (reference sequence). The CDR3 runs to 14 residues. The CDR3 sequence is CASSRGQGQLQQYF. As DNA, the CDR3 is TGTGCCAGCAGCCGAGGACAGGGGCAATTGCAGCAGTACTTC.

The chain couples TRBV4-1 to TRBJ1-1; TRBD1 agrees at 11 bases. V dropped 1 base and J dropped 10; count of bases not matched to a gene: 8. Germline V gene lookup returns CDR1 MGHRA and CDR2 YSYEKL. CDR3 length equals 15 residues. Written as DNA, the CDR3 is TGCGCCAGCAGCCAAGCGACCGGGACAGGGGGGTTAGCTTTCTTT. It codes for CASSQATGTGGLAFF.

CDR3 residues: CASSLDGEGRTEAFF. CDR3 in DNA: TGCGCCAGCAGCTTGGATGGGGAGGGGAGAACTGAAGCTTTCTTT. The gene calls are TRBV5-1 and TRBJ1-1, with TRBD1 as a possible D gene (5 bases). CDR1 SGHRS and CDR2 YFSETQ come from the germline V gene. Trimming shortened V by 0 bases and J by 5 bases, and 14 bases separated the two germline ends. CDR3 size: 15 residues.

The chain combines TRBV25-1 with TRBJ2-7; 7 nucleotides align to TRBD1. V lost 1 base and J lost 4; bases outside the gene matches: 7. The germline V gene encodes CDR1 MGHDK and CDR2 SYGVNS. This CDR3 comprises 15 residues. The CDR3 region is CASSESRGSVYEQYF. The DNA for the CDR3 is TGTGCCAGCAGTGAATCCAGGGGGTCGGTATACGAGCAGTACTTC.

This clone was picked up one time. The chain has TRBV28 and TRBJ2-7; D is perhaps TRBD1 (6 bases). This CDR3 spans 15 amino acids. V gave up 9 bases and J gave up 6 bases, with 24 bases separating them. Germline V gene data show CDR1 as MDHEN and CDR2 as SYDVKM. The CDR3 reads CASTRGQGILVEQYF. Written as DNA, the CDR3 is TGTGCCAGTACCCGTGGTCAGGGGATATTAGTCGAGCAGTACTTC.

The V and J genes are TRBV11-3 and TRBJ1-1; 7 nucleotides agree with TRBD1. CDR3 length: 13 residues. V dropped 6 bases and J dropped 4; count of bases not matched to a gene: 5. Per the germline V gene, CDR1 is SGHNT and CDR2 is YENEEA. CDR3 in DNA: TGTGCCAGCAGAGGACAGGCGGGCACTGAAGCTTTCTTT. This translates into CASRGQAGTEAFF.

In regard to this clone: A read error may produce the germline difference seen at one junction end. V gene TRBV5-8 combines with J gene TRBJ1-6; 8 nucleotides align to TRBD1. The CDR3 spans 11 residues. Germline loops: CDR1 SGHTS, CDR2 YDEGEE. CDR3 region: CASSPGTGENF. Written as DNA, the CDR3 is TGTGCCAGCAGCCCCGGGACAGGAGAAAACTTT. Drawing the rest from reference TRBV5-8 and TRBJ1-6, the complete variable domain is EAGVTQSPTHLIKTRGQQATLRCSPISGHTSVYWYQQALGLGLQFLLWYDEGEERNRGNFPPRFSGRQFPNYSSELNVNALELEDSALYLCASSPGTGENFGNGTRLTVT.

This chain joins TRBV28 and TRBJ2-3; the D gene is possibly TRBD1 (6 bases). The germline V gene has CDR1 MDHEN and CDR2 SYDVKM. The V end was cut by 10 bases, the J end by 4 bases, with 18 bases between. The CDR3 runs to 14 residues. The CDR3 spells CATTPRGIPDTQYF. CDR3 nucleotide sequence: TGTGCCACCACACCCAGGGGCATCCCAGATACGCAGTATTTT.

The chain has TRBV9 and TRBJ2-7; possibly TRBD1 for D (6 bases). CDR3 length: 16 amino acids. The ends were cut back, 4 bases at V and 4 bases at J, with 21 bases in the middle. Germline V CDR1 and CDR2: SGDLS, YYNGEE. The chain's CDR3 is CASSPSGTPTVYEQYF. CDR3 nucleotides: TGTGCCAGCAGCCCCTCCGGGACACCGACAGTATACGAGCAGTACTTC.

The chain combines TRBV19 with TRBJ2-7; 9 bases fit TRBD1. The CDR3 consists of 14 residues. Germline-derived CDR1 and CDR2 are LNHDA and SQIVND (reference sequence). Trimming took 2 bases from V and 5 from J; bases not matched to a gene: 4. The CDR3 DNA is TGTGCCAGTAGTATAACAGGGGGCTTCCACGAGCAGTACTTC. This gives the protein CASSITGGFHEQYF.

This clone was seen a single time. The chain joins TRBV7-3 to TRBJ2-1, with 7 bases aligning to TRBD2. Germline V lookup: CDR1 SGHTA, CDR2 FQGTGA. The CDR3 length is 15 residues. The junction had 2 bases not matched to a gene; V was cut back by 2 bases and J by 1 base. This CDR3 reads CASSLGGGSYNEQFF. CDR3 in DNA: TGTGCCAGCAGCTTAGGCGGGGGTTCCTACAATGAGCAGTTCTTC.

This sequence joins TRBV29-1 and TRBJ2-3, with TRBD2 matching over 8 bases. Trimming cost V 6 bases and J 0 bases; bases outside gene matches: 8. The CDR3 is made up of 15 amino acids. Germline V lookup: CDR1 SQVTM, CDR2 ANQGSEA. DNA for the CDR3: TGCAGCGTCAAAACTAGCGGAACTAGCACAGATACGCAGTATTTT. Translating gives CSVKTSGTSTDTQYF.

This chain links TRBV19 with TRBJ2-5, with 11 bases that match TRBD1. The CDR3 contains 16 residues. Looked up from germline, CDR1 is LNHDA and CDR2 is SQIVND (reference sequence). With V trimmed by 6 bases and J by 3 bases, 9 bases remained unmatched. The DNA of the CDR3 is TGTGCCAGTAGCAGGACCAGGACAGGGGGCGAAGAGACCCAGTACTTC. Translated, it gives CASSRTRTGGEETQYF.

The chain joins TRBV6-1 to TRBJ2-1; possible D gene TRBD2, 6 bases. CDR3 size: 16 residues. V was pared by 4 bases and J by 6 bases, with 19 bases between. The germline V gene encodes CDR1 MNHNS and CDR2 SASEGT. CDR3 sequence reads: CASSVPPGLLINEQFF. In nucleotides, the CDR3 is TGTGCCAGCAGTGTACCCCCGGGACTCCTTATCAATGAGCAGTTCTTC.

The genes are TRBV18 and TRBJ1-1; tentatively, D is TRBD1 (6 bases). V dropped 5 bases and J dropped 4 bases, with 17 bases sitting between them. The germline gives CDR1 KGHSH, CDR2 LQKENI. CDR3 length: 15 amino acids. CDR3 nucleotides: TGTGCCAGCTCATCCGCCGGGACAAAAGGCACTGAAGCTTTCTTT. Encoded protein: CASSSAGTKGTEAFF.

V and J are TRBV15 and TRBJ2-2, with TRBD1 identical over 8 bases. There are 16 residues in the CDR3. Germline CDR1 and CDR2: LNHNV and YYDKDF (reference sequence). After removal of 6 bases from V and 5 bases from J, the junction contained 11 bases not matched to a gene. Written as DNA, the CDR3 is TGTGCCACCAGTCCCACGGGACAGGCACCAACCGGGGAGCTGTTTTTT. Encoded protein: CATSPTGQAPTGELFF.

DNA for the CDR3: TGTGCCAGCAGTGCACAGTACAATGAGCAGTTCTTC. This gives the protein CASSAQYNEQFF. The chain couples TRBV12-3 or TRBV12-4 to TRBJ2-1; D not resolved. V was pared by 5 bases and J by 4 bases, with 6 bases between. CDR3 length: 12 residues.

The chain is built from TRBV4-2 and TRBJ2-7; tentatively, D is TRBD1 (5 bases). Trimming took off 0 bases at V and 1 base at J, with 10 bases between the two ends. Germline CDR1 is LGHNA and CDR2 is YNFKEQ. The CDR3 spans 15 residues. The CDR3 region has the DNA TGTGCCAGCAGCCAAGATCTAGGGGTATCCTACGAGCAGTACTTC. This codes for CASSQDLGVSYEQYF.